This note documents a single T cell receptor (beta chain) sequence. This specimen belongs to a study of T cell changes during pregnancy in multiple sclerosis. V dropped 0 bases and J dropped 4; count of bases not matched to a gene: 14. CDR1 and CDR2 from the germline V gene are LGHNA and YSLEER. This CDR3 contains 18 residues. Assay used: immunoSEQ multiplex PCR; TCRdb lists only in-frame clones, some missing. Among 30,000 or so clones, approximately 90% were seen once, and the ten largest hold 6.2%. V usage is TRBV4-3 and J usage is TRBJ2-7; TRBD1 aligns across 8 bases. The sample in question was CD8+ T cells from peripheral blood mononuclear cells, obtained before pregnancy. This TCR came from a female donor with multiple sclerosis, enrolled in a pregnancy study. This CDR3 is CASSQDIGQGYEGYEQYF. The CDR3 DNA sequence: TGCGCCAGCAGCCAAGATATAGGACAGGGTTATGAAGGTTACGAGCAGTACTTC.